This T cell receptor (beta chain) was sequenced for a study of blood T cell repertoires in COVID-19 (TCRdb year 2020). Study-wide context: Samples covering the acute and convalescent phases of COVID-19 were provided by collaborators in the United States, Italy and Spain. Where available, HLA class I and class II types were taken from metadata supplied by the sample provider and were not determined by assay-based typing. The dataset comprised deeply sampled blood TCRbeta repertoires from subjects exposed to, actively infected with, or recovered from COVID-19. The repertoires were released in a freely available public database intended as a resource for research on the immune response to SARS-CoV-2. The sample metadata nearly always contained a de-identified subject ID, COVID-19 status, age in years and sex. Samples came from the ongoing ImmuneRACE study (first 160 participants) plus 1,254 subjects from 6 global collaborators. The material from the prospective study consisted of cDNA or gDNA derived from T cells, B-cell-depleted T cells, or PBMCs. Overall study outcomes, separate from this receptor: How much clinical and demographic metadata was included differed by source and by participant, and the metadata was provided uncurated.

CDR1 and CDR2 are drawn from the germline V gene: ENHRY, SYGVKD. V and J are trimmed by 8 bases and 0 bases, and the gene matches miss 8 bases of the junction. Taken from cysteine to phenylalanine, the CDR3 has 15 residues. Solely the CDR3 DNA is kept, with 45 bases framed from the first base. With respect to this clone: There is no known antigen for this receptor. No base-level quality is on record; no much larger clone is a single base apart.

A second Seattle source provided samples from volunteer blood donors who had recovered from COVID-19. Collaborating institutions collected whole blood in K2EDTA tubes following their own protocols. For TCRbeta analysis, collaborators shipped samples as frozen whole blood, isolated PBMCs, or DNA extracted from either of those sample types. TCRbeta CDR3 regions were amplified from genomic DNA using the immunoSEQ Assay, a bias-controlled multiplex PCR. Per the authors' processing: Nucleated cell counts per sample were estimated from amplification of reference gene primers within the assay. Sequence reads were collapsed and filtered to measure the absolute abundance of every unique TCRbeta CDR3 rearrangement. For each sample, productive Simpson clonality was calculated by taking the square root of Simpson's diversity index across productive rearrangements. TCRdb holds this immuneACCESS table with in-frame rearrangements only. Some clones are missing; in checked studies, unresolved V genes explain under half, and the rest has no known cause. The V and J calls and clone size were taken over from that table, and D and trimming were inferred from the DNA. This sample lists more than 250,000 clones; more than 80% were detected once. Together, the top ten hold around 6% of the sample.

The source is a man between 18 and 35 years old who had recovered from COVID-19. The sequence is built from TRBV10-3 and TRBJ1-1; 8 nucleotides in the junction match TRBD1. Input material: peripheral blood. The CDR3 has the sequence CAISGTGTLNTEAFF. At the DNA level, the sequence is TGTGCCATCTCCGGGACAGGTACGCTGAACACTGAAGCTTTCTTT.